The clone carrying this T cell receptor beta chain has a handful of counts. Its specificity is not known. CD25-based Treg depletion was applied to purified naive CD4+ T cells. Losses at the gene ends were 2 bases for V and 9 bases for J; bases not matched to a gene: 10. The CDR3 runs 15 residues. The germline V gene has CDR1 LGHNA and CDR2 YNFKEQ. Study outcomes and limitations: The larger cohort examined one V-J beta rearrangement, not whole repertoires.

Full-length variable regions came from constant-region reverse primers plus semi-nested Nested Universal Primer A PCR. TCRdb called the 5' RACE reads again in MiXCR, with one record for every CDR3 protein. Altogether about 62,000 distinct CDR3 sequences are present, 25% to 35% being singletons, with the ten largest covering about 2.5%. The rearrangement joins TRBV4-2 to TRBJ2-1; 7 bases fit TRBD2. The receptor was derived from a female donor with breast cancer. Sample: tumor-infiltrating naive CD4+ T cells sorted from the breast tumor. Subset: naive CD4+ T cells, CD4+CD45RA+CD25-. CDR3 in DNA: TGTGCCAGCAGCCAACTCGCGGGAGAGTTCAGTGAGCAGTTCTTC. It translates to CASSQLAGEFSEQFF.